One T cell receptor (beta chain) is described in this entry. Its antigen is currently unknown. The CDR3 is made up of 15 amino acids. V lost 6 bases to trimming and J lost 6 bases; unmatched junction nucleotides: 5. Germline loops: CDR1 MNHNS, CDR2 SASEGT. This sample was taken from a study of yellow fever vaccine responses in identical twins. Overall study findings and caveats: Reportedly, twins' vaccine T cell responses looked partly convergent and partly personalized.

TCRdb redid the calling of the RT-PCR reads with MiXCR, one entry per CDR3 protein. Among about 6,000 distinct CDR3 sequences listed, approximately 65% were seen once. Sequencing was performed on T cells from blood (PBMCs), unsorted or a sorted subset (not recorded which), taken before or after yellow fever vaccination (not recorded which). The gene calls are TRBV6-1 and TRBJ2-1, with 13 bases that match TRBD2. This clonotype was obtained from a woman aged 18-29 years who received the yellow fever vaccine. CDR3 region: CASSPRTSGSNEQFF. The CDR3 coding sequence is TGTGCCAGCAGCCCGCGGACTAGCGGGAGCAATGAGCAGTTCTTC.